This T cell receptor beta chain was found in a study of memory CD4+ T cells and cytomegalovirus serostatus (dated by TCRdb to 2018 to 2020). Regarding the study in general: The cohort comprised 35 or so healthy Belgian adults, 9 CMV seropositive and some 25 CMV seronegative. To replicate a published TCR-based CMV serostatus classifier, the study sequenced CD4+ memory TCRbeta repertoires from a Belgian cohort whose cytomegalovirus serostatus was known.

Germline trimming amounts to 8 bases on V and 6 bases on J, with 10 as the count of junction bases outside the gene matches. The germline V gene specifies SNHLY as CDR1 and FYNNEI as CDR2. The CDR3 measures 14 amino acids from cysteine to phenylalanine. Just CDR3 DNA is preserved here, 42 bases in frame from base 1. The Quick-DNA Microprep Kit was used to extract genomic DNA from the sorted cells. Amplification of TCRbeta DNA was done with the immunoSEQ hsTCRbeta kit, following the protocol from the manufacturer. TCRbeta libraries were sequenced on an Illumina MiSeq instrument. The source study handled its data this way. Once out-of-frame sequences had been removed, approximately 2,000,000 distinct TCRbeta sequences were left, which works out to an average of roughly 70,000 per individual. Two values were used to score each individual: the count of some 150 previously reported CMV-associated TCRbeta sequences and the total count of productive distinct TCRbeta sequences. A beta-binomial model was reimplemented in Python, and scikit-learn random forests with default parameters were trained on US cohort data. On the Belgian cohort, classifier performance was reported as the median AUC, along with percentile confidence intervals, across 10,000 bootstrap iterations. This is the immuneACCESS table as TCRdb keeps it, with only in-frame sequences that have V and J called. A part of the clones is gone; compared with another copy, unresolved V genes explain less than half, and the rest is unexplained. V and J calls and clone size come straight from that table; D and trimming were deduced from the DNA. The sample table lists fewer than 75,000 clones, 70% to 85% of them with a count of one. The ten biggest clones cover around 0.83% of the sample.

A FACSAria II was used to sort memory CD4+ T cells, defined as single viable CD3+CD4+CD8-CD45RO+ cells. CMV serostatus was assessed using a Roche Elecsys assay, by which serum IgG against CMV pp150, pp28, p38 and p52 was detected. Following thawing, total CD4+ T cells were enriched through positive selection using CD4 magnetic microbeads. The samples came from a separate study whose specific focus was interrogating the CD4+ T cell memory repertoire. Following standard operating procedures, peripheral blood mononuclear cells were isolated and cryopreserved, while serum was kept at -80 degrees C. The staining relied on CD3-PerCP (BW264/56), CD4-APC (RPA-T4), CD45RO-PE (UCHT1) and CD8-Pacific Orange (3B5) antibodies, and Sytox blue was used to exclude non-viable cells. Results and caveats for the whole study, not just this receptor: On the Belgian cohort, the classifier based on the original framework reached a median bootstrapped AUC of 0.95, with a 95% CI of 0.76-1.00. Only CD4+CD45RO+ memory cells were sequenced, in contrast to the original study, which included naive and memory CD4+ and CD8+ populations. The results were read as suggesting that the CMV-associated TCR signature is, for the most part, present in the CD4+ memory repertoire. Of around 150 previously reported CMV-associated TCRbeta sequences, around 70 appeared in the CD4+ memory repertoires, each in one to five individuals. For CMV serostatus prediction, a median bootstrapped AUC of 0.95 was reached with the original framework, and a median bootstrapped AUC of 0.91 was reached with a US-trained random forest.

With respect to this clone: Its antigen is unknown. No clone much larger than this one lies a single base away; base qualities are absent.

The chain links TRBV2 with TRBJ2-1; TRBD1 aligns with 7 central bases. The sequencing input was memory CD4+ T cells from blood. This receptor was obtained from an adult in good health and CMV-seronegative. The nucleotide sequence is TGTGCCAGCTTGAGGCGCCAGGGGGTCAATGAGCAGTTCTTC. It specifies CASLRRQGVNEQFF.